Described below is a single T cell receptor (beta chain) sequence and its context. This sample stems from a study of blood T cell repertoires in COVID-19. The overall study: Samples representing acute and convalescent COVID-19 were sourced from the United States, Italy and Spain. PBMCs, B-cell-depleted T cells, or T cells provided the cDNA or gDNA that made up the material.

Germline V CDR1 and CDR2: MNHNS, SASEGT. Trimming removed 0 bases at V and 5 bases at J, with 13 bases between. CDR3 length equals 15 residues. Seattle patients were enrolled during active infection and followed longitudinally. As handled by the study authors: Cell counts per sample came from amplifying reference gene primers. Some clones are missing from TCRdb's copy, which holds only in-frame ones; the method was immunoSEQ multiplex PCR. V and J calls and clone size are copied from that table; D and trimming were computed from the DNA. The repertoire holds nearly 200,000 clones, with around four fifths as singletons.

Sequencing was done on a sample of peripheral blood. The J gene is TRBJ1-2, the V gene TRBV6-1; D is unresolved. The receptor was isolated from a man between 60 and 70 years old with COVID-19, enrolled during active disease. CDR3 nucleotides: TGTGCCAGCAGTGAAGCGCACCTGGGGAGGTATGGCTACACCTTC. It translates to CASSEAHLGRYGYTF.